This TCR beta chain was recovered during a study of cytomegalovirus exposure and HLA in healthy donors. Study-level information: Falling in the Caucasian-associated ancestry cluster were about 80% of some 400 genotyped donors.

Points on this clone: Antigen unknown.

PCR amplification relied on 60 Vbeta primers (plus 13 Jbeta primers). The method was immunoSEQ multiplex PCR; TCRdb's version includes in-frame clones alone and lacks a portion of them. The sample lists 45,000 to 65,000 clones, 82% occurring once. Whole-study findings and limits: The authors later found most CMV-associated TCR beta chains appeared HLA-restricted. The sole available immune exposure information was CMV serostatus. An Asian-associated ancestry cluster reportedly showed fewer N-insertions than the approximately 620-donor mean in a later analysis.

This CDR3 region has 16 residues. Germline V gene data show CDR1 as SGHKS and CDR2 as YYEKEE (reference sequence). Trimming pared 3 bases from V and 0 bases from J, leaving 15 bases between. The sequence was collected from a woman younger than 35 in good health and CMV-seronegative. Sequences were obtained from PBMCs. The chain is built from TRBV5-5 and TRBJ1-1, with D possibly matching TRBD1 (6 bases). As DNA, the CDR3 is TGTGCCAGCAGCTACCCGAGGGGACAAATGAACACTGAAGCTTTCTTT. It yields the protein CASSYPRGQMNTEAFF.